Following are 2 T cell receptor beta chains from one sample sequenced in a study of cytomegalovirus exposure and HLA in healthy donors. The PCR used 60 Vbeta and 13 Jbeta primers. Profiled with immunoSEQ multiplex PCR; TCRdb holds only in-frame clones, not every one. The sample has approximately 100,000 clones, nearly 80% seen once. The specimen was PBMCs. Receptors were obtained from a woman aged 40 to 50 in good health and CMV-seropositive.

The chain employs TRBV25-1 and TRBJ1-2, with a weak D call TRBD1 (5 bases). V was pared by 6 bases and J by 1 base, with 12 bases between. CDR3 length: 14 amino acids. Germline V gene data show CDR1 as MGHDK and CDR2 as SYGVNS. The CDR3 DNA sequence: TGTGCCAGCAGCCCGGACACCGTTAACTATGGCTACACCTTC. Translating it yields CASSPDTVNYGYTF.

This clone came up once. The chain carries TRBV5-6 and TRBJ2-5; D is possibly TRBD2 (6 bases). The CDR3 length is 12 residues. Trimming shortened V by 0 bases and J by 13 bases, and 13 bases separated the two germline ends. From germline, CDR1 is SGHDT and CDR2 YYEEEE. The CDR3 reads CASSLGPGDLYF. CDR3 DNA sequence: TGTGCCAGCAGCTTGGGTCCCGGGGACTTGTACTTC. Together with reference TRBV5-6 and TRBJ2-5, the CDR3 gives the full variable domain: DAGVTQSPTHLIKTRGQQVTLRCSPKSGHDTVSWYQQALGQGPQFIFQYYEEEERQRGNFPDRFSGHQFPNYSSELNVNALLLGDSALYLCASSLGPGDLYFGPGTRLLVL.